This paragraph reports one TCR beta chain. Its antigen is undetermined. Other DNA sequences of this sample code for an identical CDR3. The record originates from a study of T cell responses to AZD1222 COVID-19 vaccine. Study findings and constraints: Females outnumbered males among donors, who were mostly white British; clonal diversity was possibly underestimated. Only after the peak T cell response were repertoires sampled. Targeting of unmutated variant regions was reportedly seen in nearly half of spike-specific TCRs. Dominant CD4 TCR responses targeted spike regions 160-218 and 743-854.

Sequenced by immunoSEQ multiplex PCR; TCRdb stores in-frame clones only, minus some. This table holds fewer than 200,000 clones, approximately 90% found once. This CDR3 spans 16 amino acids. The V and J ends lost 1 base and 4 bases, in that order; junction bases with no gene match: 5. Germline values: CDR1 SGHTA, CDR2 FQGNSA. The chain combines TRBV7-2 with TRBJ2-1; 9 bases agree with TRBD2. The specimen comprised peripheral blood, sampled 28 days after the second AZD1222 dose. The origin of this receptor is an adult who received the AZD1222 COVID-19 vaccine. The CDR3 loop reads CASSLGRLAGYNEQFF. The CDR3 nucleotides read TGTGCCAGCAGCTTAGGCCGGCTAGCGGGGTACAATGAGCAGTTCTTC.